The clone carrying this TCR beta chain was found a few times. Its antigen is as yet unknown. This record belongs to a study of cytomegalovirus exposure and HLA in healthy donors. Overall study results and limits: With later analysis, a missense DCLRE1C variant became linked to TCR beta V- and J-gene trimming. Productive status was seen about 90% or about 30% of the time for most TCR beta V segments in an earlier analysis. TCR beta sequences reportedly predicted the HLA-A and HLA-B alleles of most subjects accurately. In a later analysis, at a false discovery rate of 0.05, approximately 16,000 TCR beta sequences were associated with HLA alleles.

60 Vbeta and 13 Jbeta primers were used in PCR. Clones were read by immunoSEQ multiplex PCR, and TCRdb kept only the in-frame ones, dropping some. Counted here are around 65,000 clones, less than 70% occurring once; the ten biggest clones make up around 2.8%. Germline CDR1 is KGHSH and CDR2 is LQKENI. This CDR3 has 13 amino acids. V was shortened by 1 base and J by 4 bases, with 7 bases between the two germline ends. The sequenced sample was PBMCs. The sequence derives from a man aged 25-45 years in good health and CMV-seronegative. This chain links TRBV18 with TRBJ2-5; D is undetermined. CDR3 region: CASSPQLLETQYF. Here the CDR3 DNA reads TGTGCCAGCTCACCACAGCTTCTAGAGACCCAGTACTTC. Filled out from reference TRBV18 and TRBJ2-5, the complete variable domain reads NAGVMQNPRHLVRRRGQEARLRCSPMKGHSHVYWYRQLPEEGLKFMVYLQKENIIDESGMPKERFSAEFPKEGPSILRIQQVVRGDSAAYFCASSPQLLETQYFGPGTRLLVL.